The 2 T cell receptor beta chains below come from one sample, sequenced in a study of T cell responses to AZD1222 COVID-19 vaccine (TCRdb year 2021). Reading the label with the study, this specimen's time point is: baseline before first vaccination. Libraries were prepared through the immunoSEQ multiplex PCR assay. TCRdb mirrors the immuneACCESS table, restricted to in-frame sequences. Some clones are absent from its copies; in checked studies, under half trace to an unresolved V gene, and the reason for the others is unknown. Across this sample there are 120,000 or so clones, with around 92% seen only once. Clones ranked in the top ten supply 11% to 15% of the sample. Sequences were derived from peripheral blood, sampled on day 0 of AZD1222 vaccination. These receptors were taken from an adult in good health.

The chain uses TRBV6-2 or TRBV6-3 and TRBJ1-2, with TRBD1 as a possible D gene (5 bases). The germline V gene has CDR1 MNHEY and CDR2 SVGEGT. V was pared by 2 bases and J by 1 base, with 11 bases between. This CDR3 contains 15 residues. In DNA form, the CDR3 reads TGTGCCAGCAGTTACCTGACAGAAATTAACTATGGCTACACCTTC. Its translation: CASSYLTEINYGYTF.

This chain connects TRBV12-3 or TRBV12-4 to TRBJ2-5; no clear D gene. Deletions cut 7 bases from V and 3 bases from J, with 12 bases between. This CDR3 region has 13 residues. The CDR3 here is CASTLTPEETQYF. The DNA of the CDR3 is TGTGCCAGCACCCTTACCCCTGAAGAGACCCAGTACTTC.